Below, 18 T cell receptor beta chains from the same sample are listed, as sequenced in a study of blood T cell repertoires in COVID-19 (TCRdb year 2020). The library relied on the immunoSEQ multiplex PCR assay. Drawn from immuneACCESS, this table holds only the in-frame rearrangements with V and J called that TCRdb kept. Clones are partly lost; checked studies trace under half to an unresolved V gene and leave the rest unexplained. The sample has under 75,000 clones on record, roughly nine tenths of them singletons. Roughly 2.7% of the sample goes to the ten largest clones. The sequencing sample was made of peripheral blood. The receptors shown here come from a man aged 50 to 60 with acute or convalescent COVID-19.

This clone was recorded only once. This chain connects TRBV7-9 to TRBJ2-2; a possible D gene is TRBD1 (7 bases). Trimming stripped 0 bases from V and 5 bases from J, with 16 bases between. The CDR3 sequence is 17 residues long. Germline V CDR1 and CDR2: SEHNR, FQNEAQ (reference sequence). The CDR3: CASSLAPGGGITGELFF. The DNA of the CDR3 is TGTGCCAGCAGCTTAGCCCCAGGAGGGGGCATTACCGGGGAGCTGTTTTTT. Full variable domain (rest looked up from reference TRBV7-9 and TRBJ2-2): DTGVSQNPRHKITKRGQNVTFRCDPISEHNRLYWYRQTLGQGPEFLTYFQNEAQLEKSRLLSDRFSAERPKGSFSTLEIQRTEQGDSAMYLCASSLAPGGGITGELFFGEGSRLTVL.

The chain recombines TRBV2 with TRBJ2-2; TRBD2 matches 8 bases. In germline, CDR1 is SNHLY, CDR2 FYNNEI. CDR3 length: 19 amino acids. With V trimmed by 6 bases and J by 3 bases, 18 bases remained unmatched. The CDR3: CASSPHATFAGGYTGELFF. In DNA form, the CDR3 reads TGTGCCAGCAGCCCCCATGCTACGTTTGCGGGAGGATACACCGGGGAGCTGTTTTTT.

The chain couples TRBV1 to TRBJ1-1; the DNA was not used to check the table's D call, TRBD1. TRBV1 corresponds to a pseudogene. This CDR3 has 14 amino acids. CDR3 nucleotide sequence: TGCACCAGCAGCCAGGACAGGGTTTCCACTGAAGCTTTCTTT. This codes for CTSSQDRVSTEAFF.

The rearrangement links TRBV5-1 to TRBJ2-5; D possibly corresponds to TRBD1 (6 bases). The germline V gene has CDR1 SGHRS and CDR2 YFSETQ. The V end was cut by 4 bases, the J end by 5 bases, with 15 bases between. This CDR3 spans 14 amino acids. The CDR3, as DNA: TGCGCCAGCAGCCCGGGAAGGGGGTCGGAGACCCAGTACTTC. The encoded protein is CASSPGRGSETQYF.

This clone was detected a few times. The chain has TRBV27 and TRBJ1-2; possible D gene TRBD1, 6 bases. The CDR3 is 20 residues long. Per germline, CDR1 MNHEY and CDR2 SMNVEV (reference sequence). Trimming removed 7 bases from V and 5 bases from J, with 35 bases in between. CDR3 region: CASTHFKGDTYALASYGYTF. CDR3 bases: TGTGCCAGCACTCACTTCAAGGGGGACACCTACGCCCTCGCTTCATATGGCTACACCTTC.

The chain combines TRBV19 with TRBJ2-5; 8 positions agree with TRBD1. V was clipped by 6 bases and J by 4 bases; unmatched bases: 4. Germline CDR1 LNHDA, CDR2 SQIVND (reference sequence). The CDR3 is made up of 13 amino acids. CDR3 protein: CASSGTGRETQYF. DNA for the CDR3: TGTGCCAGTAGCGGGACAGGCCGAGAGACCCAGTACTTC.

This chain connects TRBV4-3 to TRBJ2-3, with a tentative D call TRBD2 (5 bases). Trimming took 0 bases from V and 1 from J, leaving 8 bases between them. The CDR3 length is 15 residues. Germline CDR1 LGHNA, CDR2 YSLEER. CDR3 sequence: CASSQESGGTDTQYF. The CDR3 DNA reads TGCGCCAGCAGCCAAGAGAGCGGTGGCACAGATACGCAGTATTTT.

The gene calls are TRBV6-4 and TRBJ1-1; D unclear. V shed 0 bases and J shed 5 bases, with 7 bases lying between them. Germline V gene sequence: CDR1 MRHNA, CDR2 SNTAGT. CDR3 length: 13 amino acids. This chain's CDR3 is CASSDSRRTEAFF. The CDR3 bases are TGTGCCAGCAGTGACTCGAGGAGAACTGAAGCTTTCTTT.

This clone was picked up a small number of times. The chain carries TRBV24-1 and TRBJ2-3; D unresolved. The V gene's germline CDR1 is KGHDR and CDR2 SFDVKD. The CDR3 spans 13 residues. V gave up 5 bases and J gave up 2 bases, with 7 bases separating them. CDR3 DNA: TGTGCCACCAGTGGAGCGTCCACAGATACGCAGTATTTT. Translated, it gives CATSGASTDTQYF.

This clone is a singleton in its sample. The chain links TRBV7-6 to TRBJ1-1; D is perhaps TRBD1 (5 bases). Trimming stripped 1 base from V and 2 bases from J, with 11 bases between. Germline V CDR1 and CDR2: SGHVS, FNYEAQ. This CDR3 has 15 residues. The CDR3 reads CASSLVLGVNTEAFF. The CDR3 DNA reads as TGTGCCAGCAGCTTAGTTCTAGGGGTTAACACTGAAGCTTTCTTT. Filled out from reference TRBV7-6 and TRBJ1-1, the complete variable domain reads GAGVSQSPRYKVTKRGQDVALRCDPISGHVSLYWYRQALGQGPEFLTYFNYEAQQDKSGLPNDRFSAERPEGSISTLTIQRTEQRDSAMYRCASSLVLGVNTEAFFGQGTRLTVV.

The chain carries TRBV6-2 or TRBV6-3 and TRBJ2-2; TRBD1 agrees at 8 bases. Germline CDR1 is MNHEY and CDR2 is SVGEGT. V shed 5 bases, J shed 0 bases, and the junction held 2 bases outside the gene matches. The CDR3 is 15 amino acids. The CDR3 sequence is CASSADRANTGELFF. CDR3 DNA: TGTGCCAGCAGTGCGGACAGGGCGAACACCGGGGAGCTGTTTTTT.

The chain has TRBV7-6 and TRBJ1-3; D is unclear. Trimming shortened V by 1 base and J by 0 bases, and 13 bases separated the two germline ends. The CDR3 consists of 17 residues. The V gene's germline CDR1 is SGHVS and CDR2 FNYEAQ. CDR3 region: CASSLEGGGFSGNTIYF. CDR3 nucleotides: TGTGCCAGCAGCTTAGAAGGTGGCGGCTTCTCTGGAAACACCATATATTTT.

This clone has a handful of counts. The J gene is TRBJ2-3, the V gene TRBV2; a weak D match, TRBD1 (6 bases). The length of the CDR3 is 15 residues. Germline V gene lookup returns CDR1 SNHLY and CDR2 FYNNEI. Trimming took 2 bases from V and 0 from J, leaving 9 bases between them. The CDR3 loop reads CASSEMGQSTDTQYF. The DNA for the CDR3 is TGTGCCAGCAGTGAAATGGGACAAAGCACAGATACGCAGTATTTT.

This chain links TRBV6-1 with TRBJ2-1; 11 positions agree with TRBD2. Trimming cost V 1 base and J 0 bases; bases outside gene matches: 11. Germline-derived CDR1 and CDR2 are MNHNS and SASEGT. The CDR3 runs 20 residues. The CDR3 loop is CASSEGGGLAAISSYNEQFF. The DNA of the CDR3 is TGTGCCAGCAGTGAAGGCGGGGGACTAGCGGCGATTAGCTCCTACAATGAGCAGTTCTTC.

The V gene is TRBV30, the J gene TRBJ1-3; D not resolved. The CDR3 consists of 16 residues. Per germline, CDR1 GTSNPN and CDR2 SVGIG (reference sequence). Trimming shortened V by 0 bases and J by 0 bases, and 12 bases separated the two germline ends. CDR3 protein: CAWSVNTRGSGNTIYF. The CDR3 nucleotides are TGTGCCTGGAGTGTAAACACACGAGGCTCTGGAAACACCATATATTTT.

The chain recombines TRBV7-2 with TRBJ1-1; D ambiguous. The V end lost 0 bases, the J end lost 2 bases, and 4 bases lay between the germline ends. In germline, CDR1 is SGHTA, CDR2 FQGNSA. The length of the CDR3 is 13 residues. CDR3 region: CASSLARNTEAFF. The DNA of the CDR3 is TGTGCCAGCAGCTTAGCGAGAAACACTGAAGCTTTCTTT.

The rearrangement joins TRBV28 to TRBJ2-3; D gene ambiguous. The CDR3 spans 14 residues. CDR1 is MDHEN and CDR2 is SYDVKM in the germline V gene. Between the trimmed V and J ends, which lost 4 bases and 2 bases, there was a span of 10 bases. CDR3 protein: CASSSHTITDTQYF. Written as DNA, the CDR3 is TGTGCCAGCAGTTCTCACACCATCACAGATACGCAGTATTTT.

The chain combines TRBV9 with TRBJ2-1, with TRBD2 identical over 8 bases. J was trimmed by 9 bases and V by 0 bases; bases with no gene match: 8. Germline loops: CDR1 SGDLS, CDR2 YYNGEE. The CDR3 contains 15 residues. CDR3 DNA: TGTGCCAGCAGCGTAGCGGGAGGGCCGGGGAGTGAGCAGTTCTTC. It encodes CASSVAGGPGSEQFF.